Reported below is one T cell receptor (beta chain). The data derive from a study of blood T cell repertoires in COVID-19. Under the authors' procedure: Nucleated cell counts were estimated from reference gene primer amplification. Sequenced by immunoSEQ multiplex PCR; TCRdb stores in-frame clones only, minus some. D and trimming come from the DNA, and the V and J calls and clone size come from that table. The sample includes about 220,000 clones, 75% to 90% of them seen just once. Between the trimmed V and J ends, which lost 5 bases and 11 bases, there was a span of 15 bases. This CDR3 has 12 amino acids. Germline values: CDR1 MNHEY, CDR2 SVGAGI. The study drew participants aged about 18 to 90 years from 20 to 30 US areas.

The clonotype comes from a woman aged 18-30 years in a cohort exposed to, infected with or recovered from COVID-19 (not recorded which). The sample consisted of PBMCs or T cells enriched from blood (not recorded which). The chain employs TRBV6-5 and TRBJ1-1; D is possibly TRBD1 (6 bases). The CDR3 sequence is CASSTHRASAFF. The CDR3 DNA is TGTGCCAGCAGTACGCACAGGGCATCGGCTTTCTTT.